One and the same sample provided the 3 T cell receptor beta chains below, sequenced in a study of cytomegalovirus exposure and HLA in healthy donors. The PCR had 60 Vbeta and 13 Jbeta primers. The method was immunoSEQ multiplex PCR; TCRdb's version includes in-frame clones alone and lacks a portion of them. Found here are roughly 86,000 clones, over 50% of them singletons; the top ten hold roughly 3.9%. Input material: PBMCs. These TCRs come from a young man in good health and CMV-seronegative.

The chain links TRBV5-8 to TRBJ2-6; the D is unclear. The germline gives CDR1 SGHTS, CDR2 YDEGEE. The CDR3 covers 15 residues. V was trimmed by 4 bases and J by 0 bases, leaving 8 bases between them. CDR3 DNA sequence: TGTGCCAGCAGCGAACGGTTCTCTGGGGCCAACGTCCTGACTTTC. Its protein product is CASSERFSGANVLTF.

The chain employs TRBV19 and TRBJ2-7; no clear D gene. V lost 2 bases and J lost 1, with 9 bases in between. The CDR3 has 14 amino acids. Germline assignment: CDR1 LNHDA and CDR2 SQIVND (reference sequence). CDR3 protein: CASSIFPGSYEQYF. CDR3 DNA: TGTGCCAGTAGTATATTTCCAGGTTCCTACGAGCAGTACTTC.

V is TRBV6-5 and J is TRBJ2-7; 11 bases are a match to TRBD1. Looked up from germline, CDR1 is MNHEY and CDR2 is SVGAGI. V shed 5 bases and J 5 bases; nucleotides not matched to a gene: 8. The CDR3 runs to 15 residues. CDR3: CASSLRDRGTDEQYF. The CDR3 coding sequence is TGTGCCAGCAGTCTCCGGGACAGGGGGACGGACGAGCAGTACTTC.